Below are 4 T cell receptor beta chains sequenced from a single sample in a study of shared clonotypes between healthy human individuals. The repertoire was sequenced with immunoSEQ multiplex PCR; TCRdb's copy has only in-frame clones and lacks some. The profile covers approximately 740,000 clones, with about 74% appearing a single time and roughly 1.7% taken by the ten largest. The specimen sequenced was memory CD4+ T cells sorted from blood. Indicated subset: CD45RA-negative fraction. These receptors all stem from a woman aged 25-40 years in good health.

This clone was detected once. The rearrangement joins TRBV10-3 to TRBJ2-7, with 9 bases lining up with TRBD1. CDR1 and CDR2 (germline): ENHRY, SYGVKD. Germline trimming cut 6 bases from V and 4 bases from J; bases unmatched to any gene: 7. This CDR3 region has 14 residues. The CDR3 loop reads CAISHRGHQYEQYF. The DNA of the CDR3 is TGTGCCATCAGCCACAGGGGGCACCAGTACGAGCAGTACTTC.

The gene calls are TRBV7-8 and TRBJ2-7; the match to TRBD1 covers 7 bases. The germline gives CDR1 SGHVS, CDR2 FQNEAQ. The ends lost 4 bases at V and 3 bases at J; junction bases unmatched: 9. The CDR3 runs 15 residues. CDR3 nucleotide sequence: TGTGCCAGCAGCTCAGGACAGGCCGGAAGCTACGAGCAGTACTTC. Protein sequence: CASSSGQAGSYEQYF.

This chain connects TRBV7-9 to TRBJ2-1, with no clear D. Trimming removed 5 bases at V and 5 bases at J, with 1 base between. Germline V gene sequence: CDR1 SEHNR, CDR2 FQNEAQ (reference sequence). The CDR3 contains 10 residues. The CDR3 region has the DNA TGTGCCAGCAGCAACAATGAGCAGTTCTTC. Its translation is CASSNNEQFF.

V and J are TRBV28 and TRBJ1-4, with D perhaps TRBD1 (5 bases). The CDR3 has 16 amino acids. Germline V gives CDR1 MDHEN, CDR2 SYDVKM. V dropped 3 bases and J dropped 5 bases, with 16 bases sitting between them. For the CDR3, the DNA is TGTGCCAGCAGTTTGGCAGGGCAGAACCTCAATGAAAAACTGTTTTTT. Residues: CASSLAGQNLNEKLFF. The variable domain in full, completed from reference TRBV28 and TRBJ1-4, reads DVKVTQSSRYLVKRTGEKVFLECVQDMDHENMFWYRQDPGLGLRLIYFSYDVKMKEKGDIPEGYSVSREKKERFSLILESASTNQTSMYLCASSLAGQNLNEKLFFGSGTQLSVL.